The next 23 T cell receptor beta chains were all read from a single sample in a study of blood T cell repertoires in COVID-19. Clones were read by immunoSEQ multiplex PCR, and TCRdb kept only the in-frame ones, dropping some. The sample includes about 240,000 clones, 87% of them seen just once. The sequenced sample was PBMCs or T cells enriched from blood (not recorded which). Every receptor here comes from a woman under 40 with acute COVID-19.

This chain connects TRBV7-8 to TRBJ2-6; 11 bases agree with TRBD2. The germline gives CDR1 SGHVS, CDR2 FQNEAQ. The CDR3 contains 17 residues. With V trimmed by 6 bases and J by 3 bases, 7 bases remained unmatched. This chain's CDR3 is CASRRLAGGLGANVLTF. DNA for the CDR3: TGTGCCAGCAGAAGGCTAGCGGGGGGTCTTGGGGCCAACGTCCTGACTTTC.

The chain uses TRBV5-6 and TRBJ2-7; TRBD2 is a possible D gene (6 bases). The CDR3 is made up of 12 amino acids. V was shortened by 4 bases and J by 4 bases, with 9 bases between the two germline ends. Germline V gene lookup returns CDR1 SGHDT and CDR2 YYEEEE. CDR3 nucleotide sequence: TGTGCCAGCAGCCGCGGGACTTACGAGCAGTACTTC. It translates to CASSRGTYEQYF.

The rearrangement uses TRBV10-3 and TRBJ1-1; D perhaps matches TRBD1 (6 bases). Germline V lookup: CDR1 ENHRY, CDR2 SYGVKD. The length of the CDR3 is 15 residues. V lost 3 bases, J lost 2 bases, and 13 bases lay in between. The DNA of the CDR3 is TGTGCCATCAGTGATCGCGGCAGGGGAAACACTGAAGCTTTCTTT. Protein product: CAISDRGRGNTEAFF.

This rearrangement joins TRBV10-1 to TRBJ1-2, with 7 positions matching TRBD1. Per germline, CDR1 WNHNN and CDR2 SYGVQD (reference sequence). The CDR3 runs to 13 residues. Losses at the gene ends were 5 bases for V and 3 bases for J; bases not matched to a gene: 3. CDR3 DNA sequence: TGCGCCAGCAGTACCGGGACAGACTATGGCTACACCTTC. Its protein is CASSTGTDYGYTF.

The chain couples TRBV28 to TRBJ2-7; no reliable D call. The V end was cut by 3 bases, the J end by 3 bases, with 15 bases between. The CDR3 contains 15 residues. CDR1 is MDHEN and CDR2 is SYDVKM in the germline V gene. The DNA of the CDR3 is TGTGCCAGCAGTTTGAGGCGTTTTGGGTTCTACGAGCAGTACTTC. It codes for CASSLRRFGFYEQYF.

This clone appeared a single time. CDR3 coding DNA: TGCAGCGTTGACTTCCCACAGGGAAAGGATGGCTACACCTTC. This translates into CSVDFPQGKDGYTF. V usage is TRBV29-1 and J usage is TRBJ1-2; D perhaps matches TRBD1 (6 bases). Germline CDR1 and CDR2: SQVTM and ANQGSEA. The CDR3 sequence is 14 residues long. Trimming pared 3 bases from V and 6 bases from J, leaving 17 bases between.

V gene TRBV9 combines with J gene TRBJ1-1, with D unresolved. Trimming took 0 bases from V and 2 from J, leaving 5 bases between them. Germline V gene sequence: CDR1 SGDLS, CDR2 YYNGEE. This CDR3 comprises 13 residues. The CDR3 DNA reads as TGTGCCAGCAGCGTAGAAAGCAACACTGAAGCTTTCTTT. Its translation is CASSVESNTEAFF. Drawing the rest from reference TRBV9 and TRBJ1-1, the complete variable domain is DSGVTQTPKHLITATGQRVTLRCSPRSGDLSVYWYQQSLDQGLQFLIQYYNGEERAKGNILERFSAQQFPDLHSELNLSSLELGDSALYFCASSVESNTEAFFGQGTRLTVV.

The CDR3 DNA sequence: TGCGCCAGCAGCCAAGAAAGGACAGTCTACTATGGCTACACCTTC. Amino acids: CASSQERTVYYGYTF. The chain combines TRBV4-3 with TRBJ1-2, with D possibly matching TRBD1 (6 bases). Germline-derived CDR1 and CDR2 are LGHNA and YSLEER. V dropped 0 bases and J dropped 3 bases, with 11 bases sitting between them. CDR3 length equals 15 residues.

The rearrangement uses TRBV5-1 and TRBJ2-1; D perhaps matches TRBD2 (6 bases). The CDR3 spans 15 residues. V was pared by 4 bases and J by 7 bases, with 18 bases between. CDR1 SGHRS and CDR2 YFSETQ come from the germline V gene. CDR3: CASSPALERGNEQFF. DNA of the CDR3: TGCGCCAGCAGCCCGGCCTTGGAACGGGGGAATGAGCAGTTCTTC.

The V gene is TRBV11-2, the J gene TRBJ1-2, with D possibly TRBD1 on 6 matching bases. CDR1 SGHAT and CDR2 FQNNGV come from the germline V gene. The CDR3 has 16 residues. V dropped 6 bases and J dropped 1 base, with 18 bases sitting between them. The DNA for the CDR3 is TGTGCCAGCAGACGACTACAGGGTTGGGATAACTATGGCTACACCTTC. This gives the protein CASRRLQGWDNYGYTF.

The chain combines TRBV2 with TRBJ1-2; TRBD1 matches at 9 bases. CDR1 and CDR2 (germline): SNHLY, FYNNEI. Trimming cost V 7 bases and J 8 bases; bases outside gene matches: 8. The CDR3 runs to 13 residues. The CDR3 region is CASIGTGRGGYTF. CDR3 coding DNA: TGTGCCAGCATCGGGACAGGGAGGGGAGGCTACACCTTC. The full variable domain, rest sourced from reference TRBV2 and TRBJ1-2, is EPEVTQTPSHQVTQMGQEVILRCVPISNHLYFYWYRQILGQKVEFLVSFYNNEISEKSEIFDDQFSVERPDGSNFTLKIRSTKLEDSAMYFCASIGTGRGGYTFGSGTRLTVV.

The genes are TRBV19 and TRBJ2-7; TRBD2 aligns across 11 bases. Germline assignment: CDR1 LNHDA and CDR2 SQIVND (reference sequence). V gave up 5 bases and J gave up 3 bases; unmatched junction bases: 3. The CDR3 runs 14 residues. DNA for the CDR3: TGTGCCAGTAGTTTAACTAGCGGGGGCTACGAGCAGTACTTC. Translated, it gives CASSLTSGGYEQYF.

This chain links TRBV24-1 with TRBJ2-3, with D possibly TRBD2 on 5 matching bases. Germline assignment: CDR1 KGHDR and CDR2 SFDVKD. The CDR3 loop spans 13 amino acids. Trimming shortened V by 4 bases and J by 6 bases, and 10 bases separated the two germline ends. Here the CDR3 reads CATSDNWEDTQYF. CDR3 DNA sequence: TGTGCCACCAGTGACAACTGGGAGGATACGCAGTATTTT.

The rearrangement uses TRBV4-1 and TRBJ1-1, with unresolved D. CDR3 length: 13 amino acids. Trimming took 8 bases from V and 1 from J, leaving 11 bases between them. The germline gives CDR1 MGHRA, CDR2 YSYEKL. The CDR3 coding sequence is TGCGCCAGCGCCCCGACGGGGAACACTGAAGCTTTCTTT. Its translation is CASAPTGNTEAFF.

There are a few counts of this clone. The genes are TRBV4-3 and TRBJ1-5; tentative D call: TRBD1 (5 bases). Trimming removed 1 base from V and 6 bases from J, with 7 bases in between. Germline assignment: CDR1 LGHNA and CDR2 YSLEER. The CDR3 contains 13 residues. CDR3 nucleotide sequence: TGCGCCAGCAGCCAAGTCGGGGGTCAGCCCCAGCATTTT. Encoded protein: CASSQVGGQPQHF.

This clone has only a few counts. At one end the junction does not follow the germline gene, possibly because of a read error. V and J are TRBV2 and TRBJ2-1; possible D gene TRBD2, 5 bases. Germline CDR1 and CDR2: SNHLY and FYNNEI. The CDR3 loop spans 13 amino acids. The CDR3 DNA follows: TGTGCCAGAAGTGAGGGAGCCTACAATGAGCAGTTCTTC. Amino acids: CARSEGAYNEQFF.

The gene calls are TRBV7-9 and TRBJ2-1; no firm D call. CDR3 length: 14 amino acids. The V and J ends lost 1 base and 6 bases respectively, with 10 bases between them. Germline CDR1 is SEHNR and CDR2 is FQNEAQ (reference sequence). CDR3 in DNA: TGTGCCAGCAGCTTAGTCGGAGTGTCCAATGAGCAGTTCTTC. This translates into CASSLVGVSNEQFF.

This clone was seen just once. The chain links TRBV4-3 to TRBJ1-5, with D hard to call. V was pared by 0 bases and J by 1 base, with 13 bases between. Germline CDR1 reads LGHNA; CDR2 reads YSLEER. The CDR3 has 17 amino acids. In nucleotides, the CDR3 is TGCGCCAGCAGCCAAGATCGGTTGCCCCCCAGCAATCAGCCCCAGCATTTT. Residues: CASSQDRLPPSNQPQHF.

The CDR3 region has the DNA TGTGCCAGCAGCCAAGTTCGGAACACTGAAGCTTTCTTT. As protein: CASSQVRNTEAFF. The V and J genes are TRBV14 and TRBJ1-1; no clear D gene. This CDR3 is 13 amino acids long. V dropped 1 base and J dropped 1 base, with 4 bases sitting between them. The germline CDR1 and CDR2 sequences are SGHDN and FVKESK.

The count of this clone is one. The chain is built from TRBV14 and TRBJ1-4, with a possible D match to TRBD1 (5 bases). Germline loops: CDR1 SGHDN, CDR2 FVKESK. Trimming left V 5 bases short and J 6 bases short, with 16 bases between. CDR3 length equals 15 residues. This chain's CDR3 is CASSDLGRGYEKLFF. As DNA, the CDR3 is TGTGCCAGCAGCGATCTGGGGCGAGGTTATGAAAAACTGTTTTTT.

The table lists this clone with a count of one. The V gene is TRBV6-5, the J gene TRBJ1-3; 7 nucleotides align to TRBD1. Losses at the gene ends were 6 bases for V and 4 bases for J; bases not matched to a gene: 6. The CDR3 has 14 residues. CDR1 is MNHEY and CDR2 is SVGAGI in the germline V gene. Written as DNA, the CDR3 is TGTGCCAGCAGCGGGGGACAGAGCGGAAACACCATATATTTT. This gives the protein CASSGGQSGNTIYF.

V gene TRBV7-9 combines with J gene TRBJ1-3; D ambiguous. Germline V CDR1 and CDR2: SEHNR, FQNEAQ (reference sequence). This CDR3 spans 17 amino acids. Trimming cost V 1 base and J 0 bases, with 13 bases left between them. The CDR3 sequence: CASSLVGSSVSGNTIYF. The CDR3, as DNA: TGTGCCAGCAGCTTAGTGGGCAGTTCTGTCTCTGGAAACACCATATATTTT.

The rearrangement joins TRBV19 to TRBJ2-7; D might be TRBD1 (6 bases). Germline-derived CDR1 and CDR2 are LNHDA and SQIVND (reference sequence). Trimming took off 3 bases at V and 1 base at J, with 10 bases between the two ends. The CDR3 extends over 14 amino acids. CDR3 sequence reads: CASSMDRGSYEQYF. The CDR3 DNA sequence: TGTGCCAGTAGTATGGACAGAGGATCCTACGAGCAGTACTTC.